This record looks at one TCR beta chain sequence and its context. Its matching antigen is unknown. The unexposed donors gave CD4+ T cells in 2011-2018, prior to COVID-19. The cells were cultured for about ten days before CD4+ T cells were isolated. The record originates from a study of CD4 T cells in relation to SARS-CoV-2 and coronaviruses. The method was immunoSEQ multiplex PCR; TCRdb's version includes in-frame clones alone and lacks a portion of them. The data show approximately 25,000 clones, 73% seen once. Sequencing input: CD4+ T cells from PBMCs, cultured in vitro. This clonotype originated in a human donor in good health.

The CDR3 reads CAWSDTGFDSPLHF. CDR3 nucleotide sequence: TGTGCCTGGAGTGACACAGGGTTCGATTCACCCCTCCACTTT. The rearrangement joins TRBV30 to TRBJ1-6; a possible D gene is TRBD1 (6 bases). V lost 1 base, J lost 8 bases, and 12 bases lay in between. CDR1 and CDR2 (germline): GTSNPN, SVGIG (reference sequence). CDR3 length: 14 residues.